This T cell receptor (beta chain) derives from a study of beta chain features in type 1 diabetes. General observations from the study: All four CD4+ subsets of Type 1 diabetes patients contained TCRB CDR3s that were moderately but significantly shorter.

The whole isolated RNA underwent reverse transcription, so sequencing captured expressed TCRB transcripts. Sequencing was performed with immunoSEQ multiplex PCR; in TCRdb, only in-frame clones are kept and a portion is missing. Of 500,000 to 800,000 clones detected, about an eighth appear once; the ten largest clones hold around 0.12%. The V gene's germline CDR1 is SGHAT and CDR2 FQNNGV. The V end was cut by 3 bases, the J end by 1 base, with 10 bases between. The CDR3 length is 15 residues. This clone was seen a handful of times. Its antigen is undetermined. This receptor was identified in a young man with type 1 diabetes. The chain recombines TRBV11-2 with TRBJ2-1; D may correspond to TRBD1 or TRBD2 (5 bases each). Sequencing used naive CD4+ T cells from blood. The DNA of the CDR3 is TGTGCCAGCAGCTTTCTGAGGGGATCCTACAATGAGCAGTTCTTC. It yields the protein CASSFLRGSYNEQFF.